The source of this T cell receptor (beta chain) is a study of a mutant IDH1 vaccine in newly diagnosed glioma. A word on this clone: Its target is unknown.

The time point denotes: week 35, safety follow-up. With topical imiquimod, each dose of the vaccine consisted of 300 ug of mutant IDH1 20-mer peptide. Some clones are missing from TCRdb's copy, which holds only in-frame ones; the method was immunoSEQ multiplex PCR. The sample holds more than 55,000 clones, around 80% seen once. This receptor was taken from a man aged 25 to 45 with glioma. The starting material was PBMCs, obtained from a glioma patient whose treatment included an IDH1 peptide vaccine.

CDR3 amino acids: CASSVPGTGSRGYTF. The CDR3 DNA reads as TGTGCCAGCAGCGTCCCCGGGACAGGGAGTCGGGGCTACACCTTC. This chain links TRBV14 with TRBJ1-2; 9 nucleotides agree with TRBD1. Germline V gives CDR1 SGHDN, CDR2 FVKESK. With 5 bases clipped from V and 8 bases from J, the junction kept 12 bases outside the gene matches. The CDR3 has 15 amino acids.